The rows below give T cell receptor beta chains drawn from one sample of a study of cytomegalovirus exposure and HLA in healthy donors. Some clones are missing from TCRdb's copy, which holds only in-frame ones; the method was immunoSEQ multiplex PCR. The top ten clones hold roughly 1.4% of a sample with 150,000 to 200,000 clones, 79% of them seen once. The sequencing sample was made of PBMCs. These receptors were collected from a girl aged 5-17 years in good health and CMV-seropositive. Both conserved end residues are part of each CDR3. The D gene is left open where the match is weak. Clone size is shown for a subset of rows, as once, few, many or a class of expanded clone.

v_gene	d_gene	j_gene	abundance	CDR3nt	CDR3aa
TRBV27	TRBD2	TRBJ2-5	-	TGTGCCAGCAGTTTTTGGGCGGGGGGGCCGCAAGAGACCCAGTACTTC	CASSFWAGGPQETQYF
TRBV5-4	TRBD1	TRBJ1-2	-	TGTGCCAGCAGCCGACCCGGGACAGGGGAGTCTAACTATGGCTACACCTTC	CASSRPGTGESNYGYTF
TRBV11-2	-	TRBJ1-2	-	TGTGCCAGCAGCTCGATAGTCGGACCGGGGGGTTATGGCTACACCTTC	CASSSIVGPGGYGYTF
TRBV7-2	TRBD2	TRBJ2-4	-	TGTGCCAGCAGCCTTGGAGTAGCGGGGGGATACGGGGAAAACATTCAGTACTTC	CASSLGVAGGYGENIQYF
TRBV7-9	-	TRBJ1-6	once	TGTGCCAGCAGCTGGACAGCCACGAGATCACCCCTCCACTTT	CASSWTATRSPLHF
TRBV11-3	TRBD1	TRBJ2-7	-	TGTGCCAGCAGCTTGGGGGGGACAGGGCAATACGAGCAGTACTTC	CASSLGGTGQYEQYF
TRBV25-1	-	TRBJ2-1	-	TGTGCCAGCAGTGAATATCCCCGGGGGCAGTTCTTC	CASSEYPRGQFF
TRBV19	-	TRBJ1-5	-	TGTGCCAGTAGTATAGGGGAGGGACGGCCTAATCAGCCCCAGCATTTT	CASSIGEGRPNQPQHF
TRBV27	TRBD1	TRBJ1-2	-	TGTGCCAGCAGTTTGACAGGGGGGTATGGCTACACCTTC	CASSLTGGYGYTF
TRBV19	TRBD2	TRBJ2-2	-	TGTGCCAGTACCCTAAGCGGGGGAACCACCGGGGAGCTGTTTTTT	CASTLSGGTTGELFF
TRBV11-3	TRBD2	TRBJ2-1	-	TGTGCCAGCAGCCCCGGGGTCACTAGCGGGGTCCCCTACAATGAGCAGTTCTTC	CASSPGVTSGVPYNEQFF
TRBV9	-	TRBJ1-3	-	TGTGCCAGCAGCGGCCGGACAACGGCGGGGGGAAACACCATATATTTT	CASSGRTTAGGNTIYF
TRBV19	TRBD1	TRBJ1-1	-	TGTGCCAGTAGTCCGGGACAGGGGGCGGTAGAGGAAGCTTTCTTT	CASSPGQGAVEEAFF
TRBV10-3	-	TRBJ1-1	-	TGTGCCATCAGTGAGCAGCTAGGGGGTGCGAACACTGAAGCTTTCTTT	CAISEQLGGANTEAFF
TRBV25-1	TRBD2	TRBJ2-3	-	TGTGCCAGCAGTGAAGGACTAGCGGGGGGCCTTAAGGATACGCAGTATTTT	CASSEGLAGGLKDTQYF
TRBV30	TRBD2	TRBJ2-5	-	TGTGCCTGGAATCGGGGGGAAGAGACCCAGTACTTC	CAWNRGEETQYF
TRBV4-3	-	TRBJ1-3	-	TGCGCCAGCAGCCAAGATTTTCGGGGGACTGGAAACACCATATATTTT	CASSQDFRGTGNTIYF
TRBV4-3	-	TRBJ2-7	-	TGCGCCAGCAGCCAAGAGGTAGGGGGGGGGCCTTACGAGCAGTACTTC	CASSQEVGGGPYEQYF
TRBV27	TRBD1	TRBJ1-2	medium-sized	TGTGCCAGCAGTATAGTAGGACAGGGTGGTAACTATGGCTACACCTTC	CASSIVGQGGNYGYTF
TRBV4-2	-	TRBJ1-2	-	TGTGCCAGCAGCCAAGATCGGGACTCTTTCTATGGCTACACCTTC	CASSQDRDSFYGYTF
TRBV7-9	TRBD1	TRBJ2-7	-	TGTGCCAGCAGGGCACAGGGGGGCTACGAGCAGTACTTC	CASRAQGGYEQYF
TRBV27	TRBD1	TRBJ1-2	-	TGTGCCAGCAGTTCCCTCGACAGGGTGGGTGGCTACACCTTC	CASSSLDRVGGYTF
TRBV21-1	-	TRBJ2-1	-	TGTGCCAGCACCCCTGGGGGGAGCTCCTACAATGAGCAGTTCTTC	CASTPGGSSYNEQFF
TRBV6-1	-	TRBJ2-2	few	TGTGCCAGCAGTGAATCCCGGGAGCCCGGGGAGCTGTTTTTT	CASSESREPGELFF
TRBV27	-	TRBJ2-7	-	TGTGCCAGCAGTTTGGGCACAGTCTACGAGCAGTACTTC	CASSLGTVYEQYF
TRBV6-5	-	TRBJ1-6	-	TGTGCCAGCAGTTACTCCCCCCACTCCTATAATTCACCCCTCCACTTT	CASSYSPHSYNSPLHF
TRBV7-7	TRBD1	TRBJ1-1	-	TGTGCCAGCTCAACAGGGGTTGGAACTGAAGCTTTCTTT	CASSTGVGTEAFF
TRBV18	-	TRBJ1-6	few	TGTGCCAGCTCACCACCGAGACAGTCTAATTCACCCCTCCACTTT	CASSPPRQSNSPLHF
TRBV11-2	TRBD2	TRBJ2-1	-	TGTGCCAGCAGCTTCAAACTAGCGGGATCTTTGAATGAGCAGTTCTTC	CASSFKLAGSLNEQFF
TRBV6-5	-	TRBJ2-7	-	TGTGCCAGCAGTTACTCGATTTCAGGCTGGGCCTACGAGCAGTACTTC	CASSYSISGWAYEQYF
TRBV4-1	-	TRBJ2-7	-	TGCGCCAGCAGCCAAGTCGAACAGGGGAGGTACGAGCAGTACTTC	CASSQVEQGRYEQYF
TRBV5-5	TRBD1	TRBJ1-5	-	TGTGCCAGCAGCCCAGGGACAGGGATTCAGCCCCAGCATTTT	CASSPGTGIQPQHF
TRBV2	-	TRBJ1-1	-	TGTGCCAGCAGCCCGGTGGGGGGGAACACTGAAGCTTTCTTT	CASSPVGGNTEAFF
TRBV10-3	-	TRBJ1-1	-	TGTGCCATCAGCTTGGACAGCTTGAACACTGAAGCTTTCTTT	CAISLDSLNTEAFF
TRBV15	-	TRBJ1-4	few	TGTGCCACCAGCAGAGATCTACCAGGGACTAATGAAAAACTGTTTTTT	CATSRDLPGTNEKLFF
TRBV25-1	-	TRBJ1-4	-	TGTGCCAGCAGTTACCAGGGTTCTGGAGAAAAACTGTTTTTT	CASSYQGSGEKLFF
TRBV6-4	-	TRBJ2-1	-	TGTGCCAGCAGTGAAGGTCAAAACAGGTACAATGAGCAGTTCTTC	CASSEGQNRYNEQFF
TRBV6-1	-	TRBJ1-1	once	TGTGCCAGCAGCTGGAACACTGAAGCTTTCTTT	CASSWNTEAFF
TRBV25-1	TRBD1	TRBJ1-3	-	TGTGCCAGCAGTGGCACAGGGGTCGGAAACACCATATATTTT	CASSGTGVGNTIYF
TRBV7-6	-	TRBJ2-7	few	TGTGCCAGCAGCTTAGTAGCATTACCCTCCTACGAGCAGTACTTC	CASSLVALPSYEQYF